These 21 T cell receptor beta chains were all obtained from the same sample, sequenced in a study of CD8 T cells in ankylosing spondylitis. Study-level findings and limits: About 8 highly homologous variants made up a TCR beta motif, and this motif appeared characteristic of ankylosing spondylitis blood.

TCRdb recomputed calls from the 5' RACE reads with MiXCR, one row per CDR3 protein. The table lists 200,000 to 250,000 distinct CDR3 sequences, around 7.9% of them singletons, with approximately 15% in the top ten. Their recognized antigens are unknown. Sequenced input: blood, either unsorted or a sorted T cell fraction (not recorded which). The receptors stem from a male donor with ankylosing spondylitis.

This clonotype was seen a few times. The DNA of the CDR3 is TGTGCCAGCCATAAAAGGGGCAATCAGCCCCAGCATTTT. As protein: CASHKRGNQPQHF. The chain links TRBV6-6 to TRBJ1-5; D is undetermined. Germline V CDR1 and CDR2: MNHNY, SVGAGI (reference sequence). There are 13 residues in the CDR3. The ends were cut back, 8 bases at V and 2 bases at J, with 10 bases in the middle.

This sequence joins TRBV7-9 and TRBJ2-7, with 8 bases lining up with TRBD1. This CDR3 has 14 amino acids. J lost 2 bases, V lost 5 bases, and 5 bases had no gene match. The V gene's germline CDR1 is SEHNR and CDR2 FQNEAQ (reference sequence). The CDR3 sequence is CASSGDRGAYEQYF. CDR3 nucleotides: TGTGCCAGCAGCGGTGACAGGGGCGCCTACGAGCAGTACTTC.

The V gene is TRBV30, the J gene TRBJ1-5; TRBD1 agrees at 8 bases. CDR1 GTSNPN and CDR2 SVGIG come from the germline V gene (reference sequence). The junction had 13 bases not matched to a gene; V was cut back by 1 base and J by 5 bases. The CDR3 is made up of 17 amino acids. The CDR3 reads CAWSDFRRDRRDQPQHF. The CDR3 region has the DNA TGTGCCTGGAGTGATTTTAGACGGGACAGGCGGGATCAGCCCCAGCATTTT.

This clonotype was detected ten times or more. This sequence joins TRBV10-3 and TRBJ1-1, with TRBD1 as a possible D gene (6 bases). The germline V and J ends were trimmed by 4 bases and 8 bases, with 11 bases remaining between them. From germline, CDR1 is ENHRY and CDR2 SYGVKD. This CDR3 is built from 12 residues. The CDR3 DNA follows: TGTGCCATCAGTGGACGACAGGCCGAAGCTTTCTTT. This sequence encodes CAISGRQAEAFF.

V and J are TRBV11-3 and TRBJ2-7; a weak D match, TRBD1 (6 bases). Germline V CDR1 and CDR2: SGHNT, YENEEA. The CDR3 runs 13 residues. Trimming cost V 7 bases and J 0 bases, with 10 bases left between them. The CDR3 sequence is CASTTGPSYEQYF. DNA of the CDR3: TGTGCCAGCACCACAGGGCCCTCCTACGAGCAGTACTTC.

V usage is TRBV7-9 and J usage is TRBJ2-7; D gene unclear. V shed 0 bases and J shed 7 bases, with 16 bases lying between them. Per the germline V gene, CDR1 is SEHNR and CDR2 is FQNEAQ (reference sequence). The CDR3 consists of 15 residues. In nucleotides, the CDR3 is TGTGCCAGCAGCTTAGCCCCTAGACCTGTAGGGGAGCAGTACTTC. Residues: CASSLAPRPVGEQYF.

Ten or more counts support this clonotype. The rearrangement uses TRBV24-1 and TRBJ2-1; D is perhaps TRBD1 (5 bases). CDR3 size: 14 residues. Germline V gene sequence: CDR1 KGHDR, CDR2 SFDVKD. Trimming cost V 1 base and J 4 bases, with 7 bases left between them. In nucleotides, the CDR3 is TGTGCCACCAGTGATTTCAGGGCATACAATGAGCAGTTCTTC. It codes for CATSDFRAYNEQFF.

In its sample, this clonotype was seen many times. The rearrangement uses TRBV12-3 or TRBV12-4 and TRBJ2-1, with D perhaps assigned TRBD1 or TRBD2 (6 bases each). Trimming cost V 3 bases and J 7 bases, with 16 bases left between them. This CDR3 spans 15 amino acids. Here the CDR3 reads CASSFLTGRINEQFF. For the CDR3, the DNA is TGTGCCAGCAGTTTTTTAACAGGGAGGATTAATGAGCAGTTCTTC.

This clonotype was observed many times. This chain connects TRBV9 to TRBJ1-1, with D hard to call. Deletions cut 1 base from V and 0 bases from J, with 10 bases between. The CDR3 is made up of 15 amino acids. Germline V gene sequence: CDR1 SGDLS, CDR2 YYNGEE. The CDR3 sequence is CASSVRESMNTEAFF. CDR3 DNA: TGTGCCAGCAGCGTAAGGGAGTCCATGAACACTGAAGCTTTCTTT.

This clonotype was recorded at least ten times. This chain links TRBV24-1 with TRBJ1-5; D is ambiguous. The CDR3 extends over 14 amino acids. CDR1 KGHDR and CDR2 SFDVKD come from the germline V gene. The V and J ends lost 5 bases and 3 bases respectively, with 10 bases between them. CDR3 sequence (DNA): TGTGCCACCAGTGCGTCAGAAACCAATCAGCCCCAGCATTTT. It translates to CATSASETNQPQHF.

Ten or more counts support this clonotype. CDR3 DNA sequence: TGCAGTGCTAGAACCCCGACTAGTATAGATCTGGGCGAGCAGTACTTC. This codes for CSARTPTSIDLGEQYF. The chain recombines TRBV20-1 with TRBJ2-7; weak D call: TRBD2 (6 bases). This CDR3 region has 16 residues. Germline V lookup: CDR1 DFQATT, CDR2 SNEGSKA (reference sequence). The V end lost 2 bases, the J end lost 6 bases, and 23 bases lay between the germline ends.

This clonotype was recorded many times. This rearrangement joins TRBV4-2 to TRBJ2-5; TRBD2 aligns across 7 bases. The germline gives CDR1 LGHNA, CDR2 YNFKEQ. This CDR3 comprises 17 residues. V lost 1 base and J lost 5; bases outside the gene matches: 13. The CDR3 coding sequence is TGTGCCAGCAGCCAAGGGATGAGGGAGGGCCCTTGGGAGACCCAGTACTTC. Residues: CASSQGMREGPWETQYF.

The table lists this clonotype with many counts. The gene calls are TRBV29-1 and TRBJ2-1, with 7 bases that match TRBD1. With 3 bases clipped from V and 10 bases from J, the junction kept 9 bases outside the gene matches. Per germline, CDR1 SQVTM and CDR2 ANQGSEA. The CDR3 covers 13 residues. The CDR3 sequence: CSVEIGQVGEQFF. CDR3 sequence (DNA): TGCAGCGTTGAGATCGGACAGGTCGGGGAGCAGTTCTTC.

The V call is TRBV19, the J call TRBJ2-1; tentative D call: TRBD2 (6 bases). This CDR3 spans 16 amino acids. Germline V gives CDR1 LNHDA, CDR2 SQIVND (reference sequence). Trimming left V 4 bases short and J 3 bases short, with 16 bases between. The CDR3 loop reads CASSNPPAGYYNEQFF. CDR3 coding DNA: TGTGCCAGTAGTAACCCCCCTGCGGGATACTACAATGAGCAGTTCTTC.

The V call is TRBV14, the J call TRBJ2-3; the D gene is possibly TRBD2 (5 bases). The CDR3 spans 18 residues. V was pared by 0 bases and J by 4 bases, with 20 bases between. Germline lookup yields CDR1 SGHDN and CDR2 FVKESK. CDR3 residues: CASSQEGFGRVKADTQYF. For the CDR3, the DNA is TGTGCCAGCAGCCAAGAAGGGTTCGGGCGGGTGAAGGCAGATACGCAGTATTTT.

This clonotype was observed at least ten times. CDR3 in amino acids: CASSLAGGYANEQFF. CDR3 bases: TGTGCCAGCAGTCTAGCGGGGGGATATGCGAATGAGCAGTTCTTC. This sequence joins TRBV11-1 and TRBJ2-1, with 11 bases matching TRBD2. Losses at the gene ends were 6 bases for V and 7 bases for J; bases not matched to a gene: 8. Germline values: CDR1 SGHAT, CDR2 FQDESV (reference sequence). The CDR3 is 15 amino acids.

This clonotype was seen a few times. This sequence joins TRBV7-2 and TRBJ2-5, with D possibly TRBD1 on 6 matching bases. The CDR3 is 15 residues long. Between the trimmed V and J ends, which lost 1 base and 5 bases, there was a span of 14 bases. Germline V gene lookup returns CDR1 SGHTA and CDR2 FQGNSA. The CDR3 nucleotides are TGTGCCAGCAGCTTAGGAGTCAGGGGACCGGAGACCCAGTACTTC. It codes for CASSLGVRGPETQYF.

This clonotype came up many times. V gene TRBV6-1 combines with J gene TRBJ1-6; tentatively, D is TRBD1 (5 bases). Germline V gives CDR1 MNHNS, CDR2 SASEGT. This CDR3 comprises 14 residues. Trimming took 3 bases from V and 10 from J, leaving 13 bases between them. CDR3 region: CASSDGTWLSPLHF. The CDR3 region has the DNA TGTGCCAGCAGTGATGGGACCTGGTTATCACCCCTCCACTTT.

This clonotype occurred a few times. V and J are TRBV19 and TRBJ2-1; D might be TRBD2 (5 bases). Trimming took off 5 bases at V and 2 bases at J, with 13 bases between the two ends. The germline V gene encodes CDR1 LNHDA and CDR2 SQIVND (reference sequence). The CDR3 has 15 amino acids. The CDR3 region is CASSPTRVPYNEQFF. For the CDR3, the DNA is TGTGCCAGTAGTCCTACGAGGGTGCCCTACAATGAGCAGTTCTTC.

This clonotype was observed many times. V gene TRBV5-1 combines with J gene TRBJ2-1; 7 nucleotides line up with TRBD1. The germline V gene has CDR1 SGHRS and CDR2 YFSETQ. The CDR3 sequence is 15 residues long. Trimming took 0 bases from V and 6 from J; bases not matched to a gene: 6. CDR3 region: CASSLAGTEVNEQFF. The CDR3 nucleotides are TGCGCCAGCAGCTTGGCCGGGACAGAGGTCAATGAGCAGTTCTTC.

V gene TRBV12-3 or TRBV12-4 combines with J gene TRBJ2-2; no clear D gene. Trimming cost V 8 bases and J 6 bases, with 10 bases left between them. The CDR3 runs 12 residues. CDR3 sequence: CASGLSPGELFF. CDR3 in DNA: TGTGCCAGCGGGCTCAGCCCCGGGGAGCTGTTTTTT.